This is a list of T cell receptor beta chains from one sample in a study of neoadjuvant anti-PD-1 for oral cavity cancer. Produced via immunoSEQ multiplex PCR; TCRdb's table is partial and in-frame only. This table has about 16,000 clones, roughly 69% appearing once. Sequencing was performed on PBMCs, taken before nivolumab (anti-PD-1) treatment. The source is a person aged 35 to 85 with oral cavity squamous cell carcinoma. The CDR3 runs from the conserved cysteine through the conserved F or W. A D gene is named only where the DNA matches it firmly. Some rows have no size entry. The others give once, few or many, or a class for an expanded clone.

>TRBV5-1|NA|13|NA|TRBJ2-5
TGCGCCAGCACGCTTGGGGGTCAAGAGACCCAGTACTTC
CASTLGGQETQYF
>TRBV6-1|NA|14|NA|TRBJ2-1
TGTGCCAGCAGTACGGGGCCGGGTAGCCATGAGCAGTTCTTC
CASSTGPGSHEQFF
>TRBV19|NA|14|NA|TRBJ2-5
TGTGCCAGTAGTATCGCCATCAACCAAGAGACCCAGTACTTC
CASSIAINQETQYF
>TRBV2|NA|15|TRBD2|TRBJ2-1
TGTGCCAGCTCAAGATCTAGCGGGTTAGCGAATGAGCAGTTCTTC
CASSRSSGLANEQFF
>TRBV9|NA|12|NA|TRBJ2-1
TGTGCCAGCAGCGGGGCTAGCCCTCAGCAGTTCTTC
CASSGASPQQFF
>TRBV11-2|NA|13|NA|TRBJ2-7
TGTGCCAGCAGCTTAGGGGCCCTCTACGAGCAGTACTTC
CASSLGALYEQYF
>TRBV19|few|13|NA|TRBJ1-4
TGTGCCAGTAGTCGGGACGGATCCGGGAAACTGTTTTTT
CASSRDGSGKLFF
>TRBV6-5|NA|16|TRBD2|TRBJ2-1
TGTGCCAGCAGTTACTCGAGCGGGAGTCCCTACAATGAGCAGTTCTTC
CASSYSSGSPYNEQFF
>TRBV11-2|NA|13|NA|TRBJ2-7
TGTGCCAGCAGCTTAGATCCTCCCTACGAGCAGTACTTC
CASSLDPPYEQYF
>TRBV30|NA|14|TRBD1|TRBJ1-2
TGTGCCTGGAGCCCTACGACAGGGGGCAGTGGCTACACCTTC
CAWSPTTGGSGYTF
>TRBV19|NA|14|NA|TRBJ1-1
TGTGCCAGTAGTATGGGCAGTATGAACACTGAAGCTTTCTTT
CASSMGSMNTEAFF
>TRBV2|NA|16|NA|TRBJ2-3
TGTGCCAGCAGTGAAGCTTACAGGGTGAGGTCAGATACGCAGTATTTT
CASSEAYRVRSDTQYF
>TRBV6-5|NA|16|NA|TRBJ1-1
TGTGCCAGCAGTTACTCTGGGACATTCCTGGGGACTGAAGCTTTCTTT
CASSYSGTFLGTEAFF
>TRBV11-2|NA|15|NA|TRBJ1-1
TGTGCCAGCAGCTTAGTCCAGGGGATGAACACTGAAGCTTTCTTT
CASSLVQGMNTEAFF
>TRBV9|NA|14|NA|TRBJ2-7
TGTGCCAGCAGCGTAGGGGGAGGCGGCTACGAGCAGTACTTC
CASSVGGGGYEQYF
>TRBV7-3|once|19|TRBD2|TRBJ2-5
TGTGCCAGCAGCCTCAGGCCCCGACTAGCGGGAGGGCCGGGAGAGACCCAGTACTTC
CASSLRPRLAGGPGETQYF
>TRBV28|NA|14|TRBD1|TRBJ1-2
TGTGCCAGCAGAACCGGGACAGGGAGCTATGGCTACACCTTC
CASRTGTGSYGYTF
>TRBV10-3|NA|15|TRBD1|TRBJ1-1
TGTGCCATCAGTCGACAGGGTCGGGAAAACACTGAAGCTTTCTTT
CAISRQGRENTEAFF
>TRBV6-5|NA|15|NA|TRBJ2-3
TGTGCCAGCAGACGGGACCTTCTAAGCACAGATACGCAGTATTTT
CASRRDLLSTDTQYF
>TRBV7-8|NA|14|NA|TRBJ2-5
TGTGCCAGCAGCTTAGAAGGGAGCCGAGAGACCCAGTACTTC
CASSLEGSRETQYF
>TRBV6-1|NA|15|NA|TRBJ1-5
TGTGCCAGCAGTGAAGGTTTCGGGCCTGATCAGCCCCAGCATTTT
CASSEGFGPDQPQHF
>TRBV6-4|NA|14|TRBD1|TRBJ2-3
TGTGCCAGCAGTGGGACAGGGGGCACAGATACGCAGTATTTT
CASSGTGGTDTQYF
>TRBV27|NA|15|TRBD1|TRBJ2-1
TGTGCCAGCAGCCCGCAGGGGGCCTCCTACAATGAGCAGTTCTTC
CASSPQGASYNEQFF
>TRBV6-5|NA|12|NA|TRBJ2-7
TGTGCCAGCAGTCACAGAAACTACGAGCAGTACTTC
CASSHRNYEQYF
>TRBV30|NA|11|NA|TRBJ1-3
TGTGCCTGGAGTGCCGGAAACACCATATATTTT
CAWSAGNTIYF
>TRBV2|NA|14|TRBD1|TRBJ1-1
TGTGCCAGCAGTGAACGGACAGGGCGGACTGAAGCTTTCTTT
CASSERTGRTEAFF
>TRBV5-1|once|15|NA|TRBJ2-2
TGCGCCAGCAGCTTGGTTTGGGGGCTCACCGGGGAGCTGTTTTTT
CASSLVWGLTGELFF
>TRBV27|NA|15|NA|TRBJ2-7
TGTGCCAGTAGTGGATCCGGGCGCATACCCTACGAGCAGTACTTC
CASSGSGRIPYEQYF
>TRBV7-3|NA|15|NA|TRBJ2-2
TGTGCCAGCAGCTTATCCGGGACAAATACCGGGGAGCTGTTTTTT
CASSLSGTNTGELFF
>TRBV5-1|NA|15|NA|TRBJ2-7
TGCGCCAGCAGCTTCTCTGCGGAGGGGGCGTCCGAGCAGTACTTC
CASSFSAEGASEQYF
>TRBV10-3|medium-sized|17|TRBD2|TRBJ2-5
TGTGCCATCAGTGGTTCGGCGGGAGGCAGTGGTGGTGAGACCCAGTACTTC
CAISGSAGGSGGETQYF
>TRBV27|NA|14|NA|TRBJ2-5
TGTGCCAGCAGTTTAGGGCAGGGTGTAAAGACCCAGTACTTC
CASSLGQGVKTQYF
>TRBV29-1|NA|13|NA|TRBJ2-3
TGCAGCGGGCGGACAGGGAGGGGAGATACGCAGTATTTT
CSGRTGRGDTQYF
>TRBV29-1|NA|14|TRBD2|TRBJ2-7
TGCAGCGTTCAAAGGTCGGGGGGTCAGTACGAGCAGTACTTC
CSVQRSGGQYEQYF
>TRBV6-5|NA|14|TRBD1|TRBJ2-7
TGTGCCAGCAGTTACGACAGGGTATCGTCCGAGCAGTACTTC
CASSYDRVSSEQYF
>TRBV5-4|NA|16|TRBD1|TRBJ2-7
TGTGCCAGCAGCTTATCTCCGGGACAGGACTCCTACGAGCAGTACTTC
CASSLSPGQDSYEQYF
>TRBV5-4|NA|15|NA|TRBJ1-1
TGTGCCAGCAGCGCCCCCGAGGCAGGCCCCCTTGAAGCTTTCTTT
CASSAPEAGPLEAFF
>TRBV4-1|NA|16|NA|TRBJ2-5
TGCGCCAGCAGCCAAGGAAGAGGATACGGCGGGGAGACCCAGTACTTC
CASSQGRGYGGETQYF
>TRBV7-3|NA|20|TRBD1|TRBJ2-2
TGTGCCAGCAGCTTAAACCCCAAAAGGCCTTGGCAGGGGGACACCGGGGAGCTGTTTTTT
CASSLNPKRPWQGDTGELFF
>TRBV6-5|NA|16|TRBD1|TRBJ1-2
TGTGCCAGCAGTTATATCAGGACAGGGGGCAACTATGGCTACACCTTC
CASSYIRTGGNYGYTF
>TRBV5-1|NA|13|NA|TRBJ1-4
TGCGCCAGCACGGAAGCAACTAATGAAAAACTGTTTTTT
CASTEATNEKLFF
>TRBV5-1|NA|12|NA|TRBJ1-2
TGCGCCAGCAGCTTGCGCAACTATGGCTACACCTTC
CASSLRNYGYTF
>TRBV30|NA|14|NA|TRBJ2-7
TGTGCCTGGAGTTTTCGGGCTTTACCCTACGAGCAGTACTTC
CAWSFRALPYEQYF
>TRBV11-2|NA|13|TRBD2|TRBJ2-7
TGTGCCAGCAGCCCGGGGGGGGCCTACGAGCAGTACTTC
CASSPGGAYEQYF
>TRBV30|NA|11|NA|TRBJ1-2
TGTGCCTGGAGTGAGAACCGAGGCTACACCTTC
CAWSENRGYTF
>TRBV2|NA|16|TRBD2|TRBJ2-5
TGTGCCAGCATTGGACTAGCGGTGAGCCTTCAAGAGACCCAGTACTTC
CASIGLAVSLQETQYF
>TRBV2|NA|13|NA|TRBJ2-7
TGTGCCACCTCTCGGGACATGAGCTACGAGCAGTACTTC
CATSRDMSYEQYF
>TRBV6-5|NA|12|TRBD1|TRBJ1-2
TGTGCCAGCAGTTCACGGACAGGCGGCTACACCTTC
CASSSRTGGYTF
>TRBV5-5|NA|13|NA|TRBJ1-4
TGTGCCAGCAGCCCTGGGACCTTAGAAAAACTGTTTTTT
CASSPGTLEKLFF
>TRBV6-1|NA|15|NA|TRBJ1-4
TGTGCCAGCAGTGAAGAGGTCAAAACTAATGAAAAACTGTTTTTT
CASSEEVKTNEKLFF
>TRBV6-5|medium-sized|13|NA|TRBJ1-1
TGTGCCAGCAGTTATAACGAGGGCACTGAAGCTTTCTTT
CASSYNEGTEAFF
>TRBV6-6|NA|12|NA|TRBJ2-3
TGTGCCAGCAGTTACCCAGGAGATACGCAGTATTTT
CASSYPGDTQYF